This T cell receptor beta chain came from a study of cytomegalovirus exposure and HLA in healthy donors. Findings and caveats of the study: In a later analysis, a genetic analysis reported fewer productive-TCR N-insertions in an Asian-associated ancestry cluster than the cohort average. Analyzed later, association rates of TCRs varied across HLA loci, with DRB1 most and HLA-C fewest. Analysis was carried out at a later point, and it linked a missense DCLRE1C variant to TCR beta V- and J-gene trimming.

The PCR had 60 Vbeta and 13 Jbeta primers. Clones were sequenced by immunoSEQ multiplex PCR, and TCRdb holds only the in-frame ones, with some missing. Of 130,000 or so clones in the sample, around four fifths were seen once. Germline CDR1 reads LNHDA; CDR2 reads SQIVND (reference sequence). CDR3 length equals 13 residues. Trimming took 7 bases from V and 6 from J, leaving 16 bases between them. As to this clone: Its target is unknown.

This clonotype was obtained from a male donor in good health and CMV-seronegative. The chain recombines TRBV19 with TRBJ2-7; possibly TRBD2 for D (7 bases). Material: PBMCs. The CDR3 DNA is TGTGCCAGTATATACCGGGGGGCTGGCGAGCAGTACTTC. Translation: CASIYRGAGEQYF.